This TCR beta chain was sequenced for a study of cytotoxic CD8 clonotypes in ibrutinib-treated CLL. Study information: Median treatment time before response sampling was about 12 months, range 6 to 36. A mean of roughly 250,000 productive templates and over 75,000 productive rearrangements was obtained per sample.

The V gene's germline CDR1 is SGHDT and CDR2 YYEEEE. Trimming removed 3 bases from V and 5 bases from J, with 12 bases in between. This CDR3 is 14 amino acids long. A 1 in 200,000 to 1 in 1 million T cell depth was the sequencing target. The data were produced by immunoSEQ multiplex PCR, yet TCRdb's version contains in-frame clones alone and is incomplete. The sample lists about 86,000 clones; more than 70% were seen once. The chain uses TRBV5-6 and TRBJ2-4; tentatively, D is TRBD1 (6 bases). The TCR originated in a human donor with chronic lymphocytic leukemia. Sequencing was performed on PBMCs, taken before ibrutinib treatment. The chain's CDR3 is CASSYREWQNIQYF. In nucleotides, the CDR3 is TGTGCCAGCAGCTACAGGGAATGGCAAAACATTCAGTACTTC.